The clone carrying this T cell receptor (beta chain) was seen repeatedly, ten times or more. Its antigen is as yet unknown. The source of the sample is a study of CD8 T cells in ankylosing spondylitis. TCRdb re-called the 5' RACE reads with MiXCR, one entry per CDR3 protein. The table lists under 450,000 distinct CDR3 sequences, roughly 15% of them singletons, with approximately 0.97% in the top ten. CDR3 length: 15 amino acids. The ends were cut back, 2 bases at V and 1 base at J, with 9 bases in the middle. Germline V gives CDR1 DFQATT, CDR2 SNEGSKA (reference sequence). Study-wide findings and caveats: There was a TCR beta motif, made of several highly homologous variants, that appeared characteristic of ankylosing spondylitis blood.

The clonotype comes from a male donor with ankylosing spondylitis. The chain carries TRBV20-1 and TRBJ2-6; D remains ambiguous. The sample was blood, either unsorted or a sorted T cell fraction (not recorded which). The CDR3 DNA reads as TGCAGTGCTAGAACCGTCCCTTCTGGGGCCAACGTCCTGACTTTC. The encoded protein is CSARTVPSGANVLTF.